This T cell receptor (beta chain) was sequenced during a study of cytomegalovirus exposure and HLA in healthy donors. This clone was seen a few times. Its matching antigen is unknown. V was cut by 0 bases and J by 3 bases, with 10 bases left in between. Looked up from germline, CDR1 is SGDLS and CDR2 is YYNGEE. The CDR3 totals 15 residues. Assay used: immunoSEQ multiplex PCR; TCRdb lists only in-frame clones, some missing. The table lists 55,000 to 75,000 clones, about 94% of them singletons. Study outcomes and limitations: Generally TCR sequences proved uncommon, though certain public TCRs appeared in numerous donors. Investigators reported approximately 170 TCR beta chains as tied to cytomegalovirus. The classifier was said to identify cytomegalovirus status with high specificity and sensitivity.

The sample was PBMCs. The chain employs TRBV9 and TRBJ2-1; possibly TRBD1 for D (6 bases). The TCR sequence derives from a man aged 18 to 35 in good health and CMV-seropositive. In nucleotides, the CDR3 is TGTGCCAGCAGCGTAGACAGGGCTGGCTACAATGAGCAGTTCTTC. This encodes CASSVDRAGYNEQFF.